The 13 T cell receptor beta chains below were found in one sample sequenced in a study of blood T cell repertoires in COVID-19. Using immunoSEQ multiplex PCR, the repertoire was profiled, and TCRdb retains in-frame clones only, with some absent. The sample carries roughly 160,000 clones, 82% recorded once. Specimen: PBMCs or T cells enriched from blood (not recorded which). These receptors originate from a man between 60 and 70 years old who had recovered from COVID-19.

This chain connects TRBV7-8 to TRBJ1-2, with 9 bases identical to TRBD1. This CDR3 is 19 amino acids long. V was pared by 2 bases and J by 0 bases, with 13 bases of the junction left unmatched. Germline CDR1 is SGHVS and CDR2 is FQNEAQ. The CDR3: CASSLSRAPRQGANYGYTF. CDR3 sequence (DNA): TGTGCCAGCAGCTTATCAAGGGCCCCTAGACAGGGGGCTAACTATGGCTACACCTTC.

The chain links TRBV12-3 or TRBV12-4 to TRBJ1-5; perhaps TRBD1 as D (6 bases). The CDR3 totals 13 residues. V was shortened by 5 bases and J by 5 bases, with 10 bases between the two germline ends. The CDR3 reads CASSTGSDQPQHF. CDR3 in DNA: TGTGCCAGCAGTACAGGGAGTGATCAGCCCCAGCATTTT.

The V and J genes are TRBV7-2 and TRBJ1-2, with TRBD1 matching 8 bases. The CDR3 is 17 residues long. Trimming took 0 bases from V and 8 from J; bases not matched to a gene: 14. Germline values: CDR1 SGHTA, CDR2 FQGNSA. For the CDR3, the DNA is TGTGCCAGCAGCTTAGCCAGGGGGCTATTTTCTTTGTCGGGCTACACCTTC. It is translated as CASSLARGLFSLSGYTF.

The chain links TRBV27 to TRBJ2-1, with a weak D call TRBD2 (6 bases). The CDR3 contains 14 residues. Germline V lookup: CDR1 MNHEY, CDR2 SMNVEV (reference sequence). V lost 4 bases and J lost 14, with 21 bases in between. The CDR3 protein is CASSYTYRGTGEFF. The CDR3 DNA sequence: TGTGCCAGCAGTTATACCTACCGGGGGACTGGAGAGTTCTTC.

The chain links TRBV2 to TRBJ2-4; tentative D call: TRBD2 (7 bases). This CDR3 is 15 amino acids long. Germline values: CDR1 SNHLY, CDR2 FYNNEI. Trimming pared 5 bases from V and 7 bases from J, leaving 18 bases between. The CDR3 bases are TGTGCCAGCAGTCCCGAGGGGGGGCGAGGGAACATTCAGTACTTC. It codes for CASSPEGGRGNIQYF.

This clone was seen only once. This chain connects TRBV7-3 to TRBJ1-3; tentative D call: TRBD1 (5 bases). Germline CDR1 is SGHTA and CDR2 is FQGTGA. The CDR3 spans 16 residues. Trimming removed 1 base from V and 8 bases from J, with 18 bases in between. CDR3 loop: CASSLRYQGFGDTIYF. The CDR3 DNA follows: TGTGCCAGCAGCTTAAGATACCAGGGCTTCGGAGACACCATATATTTT.

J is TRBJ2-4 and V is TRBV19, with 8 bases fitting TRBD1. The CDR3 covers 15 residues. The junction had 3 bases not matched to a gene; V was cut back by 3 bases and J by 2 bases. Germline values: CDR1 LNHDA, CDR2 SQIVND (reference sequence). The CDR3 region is CASSIRGQTKNIQYF. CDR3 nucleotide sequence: TGTGCCAGTAGTATCAGGGGGCAGACCAAAAACATTCAGTACTTC.

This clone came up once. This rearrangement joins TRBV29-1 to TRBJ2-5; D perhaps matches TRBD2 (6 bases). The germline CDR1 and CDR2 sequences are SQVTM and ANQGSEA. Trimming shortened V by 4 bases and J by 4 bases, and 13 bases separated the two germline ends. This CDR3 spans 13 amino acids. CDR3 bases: TGCAGCGTTGGCCTTGTGGGAGGAGAGACCCAGTACTTC. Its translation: CSVGLVGGETQYF. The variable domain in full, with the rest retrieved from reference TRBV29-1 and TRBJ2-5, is SAVISQKPSRDICQRGTSLTIQCQVDSQVTMMFWYRQQPGQSLTLIATANQGSEATYESGFVIDKFPISRPNLTFSTLTVSNMSPEDSSIYLCSVGLVGGETQYFGPGTRLLVL.

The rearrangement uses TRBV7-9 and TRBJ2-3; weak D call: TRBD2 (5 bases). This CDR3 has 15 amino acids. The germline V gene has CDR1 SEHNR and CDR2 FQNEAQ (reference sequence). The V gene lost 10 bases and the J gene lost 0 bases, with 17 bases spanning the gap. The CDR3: CATLTLATSTDTQYF. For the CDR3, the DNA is TGTGCCACCCTAACCCTAGCCACCAGCACAGATACGCAGTATTTT.

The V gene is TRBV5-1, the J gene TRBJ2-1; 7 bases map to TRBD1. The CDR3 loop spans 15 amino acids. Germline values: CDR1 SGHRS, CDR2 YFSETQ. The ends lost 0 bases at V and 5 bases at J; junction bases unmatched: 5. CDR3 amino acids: CASSLVTGYDNEQFF. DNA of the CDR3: TGCGCCAGCAGCTTGGTGACAGGGTACGACAATGAGCAGTTCTTC.

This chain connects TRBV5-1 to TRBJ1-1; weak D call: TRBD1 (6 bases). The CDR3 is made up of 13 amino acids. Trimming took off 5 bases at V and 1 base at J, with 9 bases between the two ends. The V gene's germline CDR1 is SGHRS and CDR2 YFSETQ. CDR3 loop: CASRPQGNTEAFF. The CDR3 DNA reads TGCGCCAGCAGACCACAGGGGAACACTGAAGCTTTCTTT.

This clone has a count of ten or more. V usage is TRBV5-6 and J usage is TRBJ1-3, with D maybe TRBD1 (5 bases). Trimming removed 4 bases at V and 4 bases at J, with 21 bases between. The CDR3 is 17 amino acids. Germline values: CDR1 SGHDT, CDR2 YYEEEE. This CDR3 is CASSRPPTGTRGNTIYF. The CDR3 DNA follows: TGTGCCAGCAGCCGACCCCCAACAGGTACCCGCGGAAACACCATATATTTT.

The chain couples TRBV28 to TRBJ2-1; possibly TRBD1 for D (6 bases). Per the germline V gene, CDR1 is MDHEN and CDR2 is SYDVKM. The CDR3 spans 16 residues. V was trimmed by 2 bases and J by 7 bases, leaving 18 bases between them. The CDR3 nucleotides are TGTGCCAGCAGTTTAAGGCAGGGGATTAGCTTGAATGAGCAGTTCTTC. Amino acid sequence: CASSLRQGISLNEQFF.